Following are 28 T cell receptor beta chains from one sample sequenced in a study of shared clonotypes between healthy human individuals. Data came from immunoSEQ multiplex PCR; TCRdb stores just in-frame clones and leaves some out. The sample shows some 500,000 clones, 90% to 96% of them seen only once. Sequences were obtained from naive CD4+ T cells sorted from blood. The sample's subset: CD45RA+ positively selected. Source of these receptors: a woman in her twenties or thirties in good health.

The chain couples TRBV6-6 to TRBJ2-7; 7 bases match TRBD2. CDR1 is MNHNY, CDR2 SVGAGI, per germline (reference sequence). V lost 6 bases and J lost 3; bases outside the gene matches: 5. The CDR3 is made up of 13 amino acids. CDR3 DNA sequence: TGTGCCAGCAGGCCCCCGGGAGGCTACGAGCAGTACTTC. Translated: CASRPPGGYEQYF.

The J gene is TRBJ1-2, the V gene TRBV4-1; D gene unclear. V was trimmed by 0 bases and J by 1 base, leaving 9 bases between them. This CDR3 has 15 amino acids. CDR1 and CDR2 from the germline V gene are MGHRA and YSYEKL. The CDR3 nucleotides read TGCGCCAGCAGCCAAGATAGCCAGCTTAACTATGGCTACACCTTC. It is translated as CASSQDSQLNYGYTF.

This rearrangement joins TRBV7-9 to TRBJ1-3; D remains ambiguous. V gave up 5 bases and J gave up 0 bases, with 8 bases separating them. Germline V gene lookup returns CDR1 SEHNR and CDR2 FQNEAQ (reference sequence). This CDR3 is 14 amino acids long. CDR3 protein: CASSMLVSGNTIYF. The DNA of the CDR3 is TGTGCCAGCAGCATGCTCGTCTCTGGAAACACCATATATTTT.

The chain couples TRBV6-6 to TRBJ1-1, with D unclear. This CDR3 has 11 residues. V gave up 8 bases and J gave up 0 bases, with 4 bases separating them. The germline V gene encodes CDR1 MNHNY and CDR2 SVGAGI (reference sequence). Written as DNA, the CDR3 is TGTGCCAGCCGTTTGAACACTGAAGCTTTCTTT. Translating it yields CASRLNTEAFF.

The CDR3 nucleotides are TGTGCCAGCAGCTTAGTTGGACTAGCGGGATCCGAGCAGTACTTC. This translates into CASSLVGLAGSEQYF. The rearrangement uses TRBV7-9 and TRBJ2-7, with 12 positions matching TRBD2. V was clipped by 1 base and J by 6 bases; unmatched bases: 4. Germline V gives CDR1 SEHNR, CDR2 FQNEAQ (reference sequence). The CDR3 is made up of 15 amino acids. Variable domain in full (rest from reference TRBV7-9 and TRBJ2-7): DTGVSQNPRHKITKRGQNVTFRCDPISEHNRLYWYRQTLGQGPEFLTYFQNEAQLEKSRLLSDRFSAERPKGSFSTLEIQRTEQGDSAMYLCASSLVGLAGSEQYFGPGTRLTVT.

This rearrangement joins TRBV11-3 to TRBJ2-3, with D tentatively TRBD2 (5 bases). The CDR3 runs 13 residues. Trimming cost V 4 bases and J 0 bases, with 5 bases left between them. From germline, CDR1 is SGHNT and CDR2 YENEEA. In DNA, the CDR3 is TGTGCCAGCAGCTGGACTAGCACAGATACGCAGTATTTT. It specifies CASSWTSTDTQYF.

This chain connects TRBV28 to TRBJ1-4; TRBD1 matches at 8 bases. This CDR3 spans 15 amino acids. Trimming took 7 bases from V and 7 from J; bases not matched to a gene: 11. Germline V CDR1 and CDR2: MDHEN, SYDVKM. The CDR3 spells CASTQDRVGGEKLFF. The CDR3 DNA reads TGTGCCAGCACCCAGGACAGGGTGGGTGGTGAAAAACTGTTTTTT.

The chain joins TRBV28 to TRBJ2-1; the match to TRBD1 covers 7 bases. V dropped 3 bases and J dropped 3; count of bases not matched to a gene: 5. The CDR3 is made up of 15 amino acids. Germline V gene data show CDR1 as MDHEN and CDR2 as SYDVKM. CDR3 amino acids: CASSLPGTDYNEQFF. CDR3 in DNA: TGTGCCAGCAGTTTGCCCGGGACAGACTACAATGAGCAGTTCTTC.

V and J are TRBV5-8 and TRBJ1-2; D is possibly TRBD1 (6 bases). Germline CDR1 is SGHTS and CDR2 is YDEGEE. The CDR3 has 14 amino acids. The V end lost 2 bases, the J end lost 2 bases, and 10 bases lay between the germline ends. CDR3 region: CASSFGTGNYGYTF. The CDR3 nucleotides are TGTGCCAGCAGCTTTGGCACAGGGAACTATGGCTACACCTTC. The full variable domain, rest sourced from reference TRBV5-8 and TRBJ1-2, is EAGVTQSPTHLIKTRGQQATLRCSPISGHTSVYWYQQALGLGLQFLLWYDEGEERNRGNFPPRFSGRQFPNYSSELNVNALELEDSALYLCASSFGTGNYGYTFGSGTRLTVV.

J is TRBJ1-1 and V is TRBV28, with a tentative D call TRBD1 (5 bases). V lost 5 bases and J lost 5, with 12 bases in between. CDR3 length: 13 amino acids. Germline V gives CDR1 MDHEN, CDR2 SYDVKM. The CDR3 DNA reads TGTGCCAGCAGTCTTCAGGGTTGGACTGAAGCTTTCTTT. Protein: CASSLQGWTEAFF.

DNA of the CDR3: TGTGCCAGCAGTTATGGGACAGGGGTATCCTACGAGCAGTACTTC. Protein product: CASSYGTGVSYEQYF. The chain employs TRBV7-2 and TRBJ2-7; TRBD1 matches at 10 bases. This CDR3 region has 15 residues. Trimming cost V 6 bases and J 1 base; bases outside gene matches: 6. Per germline, CDR1 SGHTA and CDR2 FQGNSA.

This chain links TRBV6-1 with TRBJ2-7; D uncertain. This CDR3 is 16 amino acids long. The germline V gene encodes CDR1 MNHNS and CDR2 SASEGT. Trimming took off 4 bases at V and 2 bases at J, with 18 bases between the two ends. The DNA of the CDR3 is TGTGCCAGCAGTGGAAGAGGAGAGGCTTATACCTACGAGCAGTACTTC. As protein: CASSGRGEAYTYEQYF.

The chain combines TRBV5-1 with TRBJ2-7, with D unresolved. CDR3 length: 14 amino acids. V dropped 0 bases and J dropped 2 bases, with 9 bases sitting between them. The germline V gene encodes CDR1 SGHRS and CDR2 YFSETQ. Here the CDR3 reads CASSLADPPYEQYF. The DNA of the CDR3 is TGCGCCAGCAGCTTGGCTGATCCGCCCTACGAGCAGTACTTC.

This clone was seen just once. The V gene is TRBV6-4, the J gene TRBJ2-1; TRBD2 matches at 8 bases. V trimming: 7 bases; J trimming: 5 bases; junction bases outside the gene matches: 10. The CDR3 extends over 15 amino acids. Germline V CDR1 and CDR2: MRHNA, SNTAGT. CDR3 sequence: CASTMERESDNEQFF. For the CDR3, the DNA is TGTGCCAGCACTATGGAGCGGGAGTCTGACAATGAGCAGTTCTTC.

The chain employs TRBV2 and TRBJ2-7; 8 bases are a match to TRBD1. The trim removed 6 bases at V and 2 bases at J, leaving 3 bases unmatched. Germline V gives CDR1 SNHLY, CDR2 FYNNEI. This CDR3 is built from 13 residues. CDR3 in amino acids: CASRKGQAYEQYF. For the CDR3, the DNA is TGTGCCAGCAGGAAGGGACAGGCCTACGAGCAGTACTTC.

For this clone: At the DNA level, this CDR3 is encoded by other sequences in the same sample as well. The V gene is TRBV28, the J gene TRBJ2-2, with D unresolved. Trimming took off 3 bases at V and 4 bases at J, with 3 bases between the two ends. CDR1 and CDR2 from the germline V gene are MDHEN and SYDVKM. This CDR3 spans 12 amino acids. The CDR3 nucleotides read TGTGCCAGCAGTTTGAGCACCGGGGAGCTGTTTTTT. This encodes CASSLSTGELFF. Using reference TRBV28 and TRBJ2-2 for the parts outside the CDR3, the full variable domain is DVKVTQSSRYLVKRTGEKVFLECVQDMDHENMFWYRQDPGLGLRLIYFSYDVKMKEKGDIPEGYSVSREKKERFSLILESASTNQTSMYLCASSLSTGELFFGEGSRLTVL.

The chain uses TRBV7-3 and TRBJ2-3; D not resolved. V shed 5 bases and J shed 6 bases, with 9 bases lying between them. The CDR3 runs 12 residues. CDR1 and CDR2 from the germline V gene are SGHTA and FQGTGA. In DNA, the CDR3 is TGTGCCAGCAGCAATCTCAGGGATACGCAGTATTTT. This gives the protein CASSNLRDTQYF.

J is TRBJ2-3 and V is TRBV5-5; D not resolved. V was trimmed by 4 bases and J by 3 bases, leaving 6 bases between them. The CDR3 contains 12 residues. The V gene's germline CDR1 is SGHKS and CDR2 YYEKEE (reference sequence). In nucleotides, the CDR3 is TGTGCCAGCAGCCTTACGACAGATACGCAGTATTTT. This encodes CASSLTTDTQYF.

This clone has only one observation. This chain links TRBV5-1 with TRBJ2-2; a possible D gene is TRBD2 (6 bases). V was pared by 0 bases and J by 2 bases, with 11 bases between. The CDR3 runs 16 residues. Germline-derived CDR1 and CDR2 are SGHRS and YFSETQ. The CDR3: CASSLGRDSNTGELFF. CDR3 coding DNA: TGCGCCAGCAGCTTGGGCCGGGACTCAAACACCGGGGAGCTGTTTTTT.

J is TRBJ2-5 and V is TRBV5-1; 7 positions match TRBD2. Germline CDR1 and CDR2: SGHRS and YFSETQ. This CDR3 contains 14 residues. V lost 3 bases and J lost 3; bases outside the gene matches: 5. CDR3 amino acids: CASSSLALKETQYF. CDR3 sequence (DNA): TGCGCCAGCAGCTCACTAGCGCTAAAAGAGACCCAGTACTTC.

This sequence joins TRBV5-8 and TRBJ1-5; possibly TRBD1 for D (5 bases). Germline V lookup: CDR1 SGHTS, CDR2 YDEGEE. V shed 3 bases and J shed 3 bases, with 13 bases lying between them. CDR3 size: 15 residues. DNA for the CDR3: TGTGCCAGCAGCTCCGGGACCCGTAACAATCAGCCCCAGCATTTT. It yields the protein CASSSGTRNNQPQHF.

The J gene is TRBJ2-1, the V gene TRBV18, with D possibly matching TRBD2 (6 bases). Looked up from germline, CDR1 is KGHSH and CDR2 is LQKENI. Trimming pared 2 bases from V and 8 bases from J, leaving 16 bases between. This CDR3 comprises 15 residues. CDR3 nucleotide sequence: TGTGCCAGCTCACCATTCGAAAGGGGAGGAGATGAGCAGTTCTTC. Encoded protein: CASSPFERGGDEQFF.

V is TRBV6-5 and J is TRBJ1-4; TRBD1 might be the D (5 bases). Germline CDR1 and CDR2: MNHEY and SVGAGI. This CDR3 is built from 15 residues. The V gene lost 2 bases and the J gene lost 3 bases, with 10 bases spanning the gap. The CDR3 loop is CASSYIMGANEKLFF. The CDR3 nucleotides are TGTGCCAGCAGTTACATAATGGGGGCTAATGAAAAACTGTTTTTT.

The chain has TRBV6-1 and TRBJ2-4, with D perhaps being TRBD1 or TRBD2 (5 bases each). The germline gives CDR1 MNHNS, CDR2 SASEGT. This CDR3 contains 17 residues. V dropped 4 bases and J dropped 0 bases, with 16 bases sitting between them. CDR3 region: CASSVLRDPLAKNIQYF. CDR3 DNA sequence: TGTGCCAGCAGTGTTTTACGGGACCCATTAGCCAAAAACATTCAGTACTTC.

This clone was recorded only once. The rearrangement uses TRBV10-3 and TRBJ1-2; D ambiguous. The CDR3 totals 14 residues. V shed 0 bases and J shed 4 bases, with 9 bases lying between them. Germline values: CDR1 ENHRY, CDR2 SYGVKD. The DNA of the CDR3 is TGTGCCATCAGTGAGTCGTTCAGTCCCTATGGCTACACCTTC. This gives the protein CAISESFSPYGYTF.

The chain combines TRBV11-2 with TRBJ2-1, with 11 nucleotides matching TRBD2. V was clipped by 5 bases and J by 5 bases; unmatched bases: 5. The CDR3 has 15 amino acids. Germline-derived CDR1 and CDR2 are SGHAT and FQNNGV. The CDR3 DNA reads TGTGCCAGCAGCCCAGGACTAGCGGGCAACAATGAGCAGTTCTTC. Translation: CASSPGLAGNNEQFF.

The chain combines TRBV2 with TRBJ2-7; possible D gene TRBD1, 6 bases. The CDR3 has 13 residues. The V gene's germline CDR1 is SNHLY and CDR2 FYNNEI. V was cut by 4 bases and J by 5 bases, with 12 bases left in between. CDR3: CASSGWTVNEQYF. CDR3 nucleotide sequence: TGTGCCAGCAGTGGTTGGACAGTAAACGAGCAGTACTTC.

In DNA, the CDR3 is TGTGCCAGCAGTCCAGGGGGGACAGGGGCCAACGAGCAGTACTTC. Translated: CASSPGGTGANEQYF. This sequence joins TRBV28 and TRBJ2-7, with 10 bases identical to TRBD1. The CDR3 is 15 residues long. CDR1 is MDHEN and CDR2 is SYDVKM in the germline V gene. The ends lost 5 bases at V and 5 bases at J; junction bases unmatched: 9.